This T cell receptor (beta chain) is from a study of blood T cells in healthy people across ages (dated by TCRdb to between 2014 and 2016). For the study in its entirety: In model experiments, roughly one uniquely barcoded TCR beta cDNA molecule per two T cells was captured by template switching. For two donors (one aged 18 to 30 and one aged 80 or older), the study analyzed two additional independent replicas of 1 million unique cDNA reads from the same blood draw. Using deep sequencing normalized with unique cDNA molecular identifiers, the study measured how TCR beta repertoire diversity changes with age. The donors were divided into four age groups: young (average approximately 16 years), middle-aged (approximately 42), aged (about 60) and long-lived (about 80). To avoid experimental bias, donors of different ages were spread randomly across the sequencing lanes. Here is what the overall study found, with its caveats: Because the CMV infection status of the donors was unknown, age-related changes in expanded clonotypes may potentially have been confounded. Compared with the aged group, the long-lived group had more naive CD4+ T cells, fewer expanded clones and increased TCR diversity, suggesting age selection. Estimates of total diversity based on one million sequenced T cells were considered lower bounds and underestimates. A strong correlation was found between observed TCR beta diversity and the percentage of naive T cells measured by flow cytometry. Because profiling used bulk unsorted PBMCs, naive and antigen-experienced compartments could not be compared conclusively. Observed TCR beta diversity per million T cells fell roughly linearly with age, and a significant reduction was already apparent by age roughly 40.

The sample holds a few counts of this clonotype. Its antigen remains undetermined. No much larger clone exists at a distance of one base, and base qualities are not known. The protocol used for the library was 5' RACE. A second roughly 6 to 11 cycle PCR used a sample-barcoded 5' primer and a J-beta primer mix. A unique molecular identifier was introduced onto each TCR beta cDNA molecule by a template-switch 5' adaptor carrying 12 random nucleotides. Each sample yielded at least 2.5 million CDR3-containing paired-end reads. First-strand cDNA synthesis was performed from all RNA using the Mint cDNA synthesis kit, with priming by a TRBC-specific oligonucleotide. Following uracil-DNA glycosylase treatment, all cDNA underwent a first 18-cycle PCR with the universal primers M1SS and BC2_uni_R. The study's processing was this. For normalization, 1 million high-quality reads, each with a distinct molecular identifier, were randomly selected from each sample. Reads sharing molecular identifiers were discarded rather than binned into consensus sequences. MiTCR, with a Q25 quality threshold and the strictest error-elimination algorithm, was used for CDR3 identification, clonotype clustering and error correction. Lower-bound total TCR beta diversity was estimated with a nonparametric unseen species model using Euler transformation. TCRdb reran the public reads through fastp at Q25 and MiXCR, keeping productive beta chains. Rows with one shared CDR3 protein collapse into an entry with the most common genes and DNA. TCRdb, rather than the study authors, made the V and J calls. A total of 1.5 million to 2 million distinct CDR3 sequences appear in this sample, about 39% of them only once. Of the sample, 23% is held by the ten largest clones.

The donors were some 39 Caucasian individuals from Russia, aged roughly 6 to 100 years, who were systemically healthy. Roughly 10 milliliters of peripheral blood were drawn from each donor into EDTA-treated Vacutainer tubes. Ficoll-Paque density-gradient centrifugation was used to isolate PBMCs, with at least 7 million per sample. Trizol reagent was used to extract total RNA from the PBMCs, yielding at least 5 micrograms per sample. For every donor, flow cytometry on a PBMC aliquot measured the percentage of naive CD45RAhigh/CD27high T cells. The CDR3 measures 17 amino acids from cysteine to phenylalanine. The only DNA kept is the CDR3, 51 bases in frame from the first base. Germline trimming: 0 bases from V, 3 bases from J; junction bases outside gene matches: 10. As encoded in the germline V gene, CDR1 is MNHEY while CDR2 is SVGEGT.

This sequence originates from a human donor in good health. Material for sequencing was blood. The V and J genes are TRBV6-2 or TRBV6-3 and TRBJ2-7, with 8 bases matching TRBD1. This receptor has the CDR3 CASSYSPRDRTNYEQYF. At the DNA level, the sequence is TGTGCCAGCAGTTACTCTCCCCGGGACAGGACCAACTACGAGCAGTACTTC.